Following are 24 T cell receptor beta chains from one sample sequenced in a study of T-cell reconstitution after alpha-beta-depleted transplantation in children. For TCRbeta, the library was prepared with unique molecular identifiers. In TCRdb, the PCR reads were re-called with MiXCR into one record per CDR3 protein. The sample consists of about 1,000,000 distinct CDR3 sequences, about 26% of them appearing once. The source was PBMCs, mostly from graft donor cells, collected 360 days after TCRalphabeta/CD19-depleted stem cell transplant. The receptors originated from a boy under two years old who had a stem cell transplant for SCID, so the T cells may come from the graft donor.

This clonotype was seen more than once but under ten times. The gene calls are TRBV29-1 and TRBJ1-3; 7 nucleotides line up with TRBD1. The CDR3 is 13 amino acids. In germline, CDR1 is SQVTM, CDR2 ANQGSEA. Trimming removed 4 bases from V and 0 bases from J; junction bases left unmatched: 0. CDR3 DNA sequence: TGCAGCGTTGGGACAGGCTCTGGAAACACCATATATTTT. It yields the protein CSVGTGSGNTIYF. Variable domain in full (rest from reference TRBV29-1 and TRBJ1-3): SAVISQKPSRDICQRGTSLTIQCQVDSQVTMMFWYRQQPGQSLTLIATANQGSEATYESGFVIDKFPISRPNLTFSTLTVSNMSPEDSSIYLCSVGTGSGNTIYFGEGSWLTVV.

This clonotype was seen only a few times. CDR3 nucleotides: TGTGCCAGCAGCTCAGGGACTAGCCCACCTTACGAGCAGTACTTC. As protein: CASSSGTSPPYEQYF. The chain uses TRBV7-9 and TRBJ2-7, with 9 bases lining up with TRBD2. Trimming removed 4 bases from V and 4 bases from J; junction bases left unmatched: 8. Germline V gene data show CDR1 as SEHNR and CDR2 as FQNEAQ (reference sequence). There are 15 residues in the CDR3.

This clonotype has only a few counts. The rearrangement links TRBV2 to TRBJ2-1; perhaps TRBD1 as D (5 bases). CDR1 is SNHLY and CDR2 is FYNNEI in the germline V gene. The length of the CDR3 is 16 residues. Trimming took 6 bases from V and 4 from J, leaving 19 bases between them. The CDR3 region has the DNA TGTGCCAGCAGGGCCACTCAGGGCATCGATTACAATGAGCAGTTCTTC. Amino acids: CASRATQGIDYNEQFF. The whole variable domain, filled in from reference TRBV2 and TRBJ2-1, reads EPEVTQTPSHQVTQMGQEVILRCVPISNHLYFYWYRQILGQKVEFLVSFYNNEISEKSEIFDDQFSVERPDGSNFTLKIRSTKLEDSAMYFCASRATQGIDYNEQFFGPGTRLTVL.

The V call is TRBV12-3 or TRBV12-4, the J call TRBJ1-5; 7 bases agree with TRBD1. CDR3 size: 15 residues. The V gene end was trimmed by 6 bases and the J gene end by 4 bases; junction bases not matched to a gene: 9. CDR3 loop: CASSQRQGRNQPQHF. The CDR3 DNA reads TGTGCCAGCAGCCAGAGACAGGGCCGGAATCAGCCCCAGCATTTT.

This clonotype was seen only a few times. This chain joins TRBV11-2 and TRBJ2-2; D call uncertain. The germline V gene encodes CDR1 SGHAT and CDR2 FQNNGV. The CDR3 extends over 17 amino acids. Trimming left V 0 bases short and J 0 bases short, with 11 bases between. CDR3 region: CASSLDGNRPNTGELFF. CDR3 nucleotide sequence: TGTGCCAGCAGCTTAGATGGAAACCGACCGAACACCGGGGAGCTGTTTTTT.

The rearrangement uses TRBV7-2 and TRBJ2-7, with 9 bases matching TRBD1. Germline V gives CDR1 SGHTA, CDR2 FQGNSA. The junction had 5 bases not matched to a gene; V was cut back by 5 bases and J by 9 bases. CDR3 length equals 12 residues. In nucleotides, the CDR3 is TGTGCCAGCAGCATCAACAGGGGGCTGCAGTACTTC. Its protein is CASSINRGLQYF.

This clonotype was seen more than once but under ten times. V and J are TRBV5-1 and TRBJ2-2; D remains unclear. The CDR3 consists of 15 residues. The V gene's germline CDR1 is SGHRS and CDR2 YFSETQ. The V and J ends lost 4 bases and 7 bases respectively, with 17 bases between them. The CDR3 nucleotides are TGCGCCAGCAGCCCGCGAGATAGTTACGTCGGGGAGCTGTTTTTT. It encodes CASSPRDSYVGELFF.

This clonotype was seen more than once but under ten times. J is TRBJ1-2 and V is TRBV28; 12 nucleotides agree with TRBD1. Losses at the gene ends were 5 bases for V and 4 bases for J; bases not matched to a gene: 8. Germline assignment: CDR1 MDHEN and CDR2 SYDVKM. CDR3 length: 16 residues. Written as DNA, the CDR3 is TGTGCCAGCAGTGTTACCGGGACAGGGGGCCTCTATGGCTACACCTTC. As protein: CASSVTGTGGLYGYTF.

This sequence joins TRBV28 and TRBJ2-3; perhaps TRBD1 as D (5 bases). The germline CDR1 and CDR2 sequences are MDHEN and SYDVKM. The CDR3 is 14 amino acids. Trimming left V 5 bases short and J 4 bases short, with 13 bases between. This CDR3 is CASSLDTGADTQYF. As DNA, the CDR3 is TGTGCCAGCAGTCTGGACACCGGTGCAGATACGCAGTATTTT.

This clonotype has a handful of counts. The DNA for the CDR3 is TGTGCCAGCAGCCGAGCCCTTCGAGAGACCCAGTACTTC. Translated: CASSRALRETQYF. The J gene is TRBJ2-5, the V gene TRBV6-2 or TRBV6-3; no definite D call. V lost 6 bases to trimming and J lost 4 bases, with 12 bases between them. This CDR3 spans 13 amino acids. CDR1 and CDR2 from the germline V gene are MNHEY and SVGEGT.

This clonotype occurred a few times. The J gene is TRBJ1-1, the V gene TRBV6-5, with D uncertain. Trimming took 4 bases from V and 4 from J, leaving 13 bases between them. The CDR3 is 14 amino acids. Germline V lookup: CDR1 MNHEY, CDR2 SVGAGI. The CDR3 here is CASSLNMLGTEAFF. Here the CDR3 DNA reads TGTGCCAGCAGTTTAAACATGCTGGGCACTGAAGCTTTCTTT.

This clonotype has more than one count but fewer than ten. The chain couples TRBV29-1 to TRBJ1-1; D call uncertain. CDR1 is SQVTM and CDR2 is ANQGSEA in the germline V gene. Trimming left V 5 bases short and J 3 bases short, with 4 bases between. There are 10 residues in the CDR3. The CDR3 bases are TGCAGCGTTCATTACACTGAAGCTTTCTTT. Translation gives CSVHYTEAFF.

The V gene is TRBV15, the J gene TRBJ2-4; weak D call: TRBD2 (7 bases). Per germline, CDR1 LNHNV and CDR2 YYDKDF (reference sequence). This CDR3 comprises 15 residues. Trimming took 9 bases from V and 1 from J, leaving 16 bases between them. CDR3 DNA sequence: TGTGCCACTCAAGGGGGGGGTCGGGCCAAAAACATTCAGTACTTC. Protein product: CATQGGGRAKNIQYF. Using reference TRBV15 and TRBJ2-4 for the parts outside the CDR3, the full variable domain is DAMVIQNPRYQVTQFGKPVTLSCSQTLNHNVMYWYQQKSSQAPKLLFHYYDKDFNNEADTPDNFQSRRPNTSFCFLDIRSPGLGDTAMYLCATQGGGRAKNIQYFGAGTRLSVL.

The chain combines TRBV9 with TRBJ2-1; TRBD2 matches at 9 bases. V gave up 0 bases and J gave up 4 bases; unmatched junction bases: 8. The germline CDR1 and CDR2 sequences are SGDLS and YYNGEE. This CDR3 has 17 residues. CDR3 residues: CASSVGPSGTFYNEQFF. The CDR3, as DNA: TGTGCCAGCAGCGTAGGGCCTAGCGGGACTTTTTACAATGAGCAGTTCTTC.

The rearrangement uses TRBV20-1 and TRBJ1-2; 8 nucleotides line up with TRBD1. This CDR3 is 9 amino acids long. Per the germline V gene, CDR1 is DFQATT and CDR2 is SNEGSKA (reference sequence). This CDR3 reads CRDQGAQTF. As DNA, the CDR3 is TGCAGAGACCAGGGGGCGCAAACCTTC.

The genes are TRBV20-1 and TRBJ2-5; D may correspond to TRBD1 or TRBD2 (6 bases each). Trimming stripped 7 bases from V and 5 bases from J, with 17 bases between. The CDR3 covers 13 residues. The germline gives CDR1 DFQATT, CDR2 SNEGSKA (reference sequence). In nucleotides, the CDR3 is TGCAGTGGGTTCGGGGGCAGATCGGAGACCCAGTACTTC. It codes for CSGFGGRSETQYF.

V is TRBV20-1 and J is TRBJ2-5; D is perhaps TRBD2 (6 bases). V was clipped by 4 bases and J by 8 bases, with 14 bases between them. The CDR3 is 12 residues long. Germline assignment: CDR1 DFQATT and CDR2 SNEGSKA (reference sequence). In nucleotides, the CDR3 is TGCAGTGCTAACCTACGGGCGGGAACCCAGTACTTC. Translating it yields CSANLRAGTQYF.

This clonotype was detected only a few times. This rearrangement joins TRBV4-3 to TRBJ2-2; D is ambiguous. The CDR3 loop spans 15 amino acids. Trimming left V 1 base short and J 5 bases short, with 11 bases between. The V gene's germline CDR1 is LGHNA and CDR2 YSLEER. The chain's CDR3 is CASSQVKRRTGELFF. Here the CDR3 DNA reads TGCGCCAGCAGCCAAGTCAAACGGAGAACCGGGGAGCTGTTTTTT.

This chain links TRBV15 with TRBJ2-3; 7 bases fit TRBD2. J gave up 0 bases and V 1 base, and 16 bases lay outside the gene matches. CDR1 is LNHNV, CDR2 YYDKDF, per germline (reference sequence). The CDR3 runs to 20 residues. CDR3 bases: TGTGCCACCAGCAGAGCACCTCCGAGCGGGGCAAACCCTAGCACAGATACGCAGTATTTT. It is translated as CATSRAPPSGANPSTDTQYF.

This chain joins TRBV7-2 and TRBJ2-5; 13 positions match TRBD2. V was pared by 5 bases and J by 0 bases, with 18 bases of the junction left unmatched. Germline V CDR1 and CDR2: SGHTA, FQGNSA. The CDR3 is 21 residues long. The CDR3 nucleotides are TGTGCCAGCAGCCTACCGACTAGCGGGGGGTTTCCGGGAGGGTACCAAGAGACCCAGTACTTC. Encoded protein: CASSLPTSGGFPGGYQETQYF.

The rearrangement joins TRBV12-3 or TRBV12-4 to TRBJ2-2; tentatively, D is TRBD1 (6 bases). CDR3 length equals 15 residues. The germline V and J ends were trimmed by 3 bases and 7 bases, with 15 bases remaining between them. The CDR3 protein is CASSLGQGRSGELFF. The CDR3 nucleotides are TGTGCCAGCAGTTTGGGGCAGGGGCGGAGCGGGGAGCTGTTTTTT.

The V call is TRBV3-1, the J call TRBJ2-1, with no clear D. Trimming took 1 base from V and 6 from J, leaving 10 bases between them. The CDR3 length is 14 residues. From germline, CDR1 is LGHDT and CDR2 YNNKEL (reference sequence). The CDR3: CASSQGVSGNEQFF. The CDR3 region has the DNA TGTGCCAGCAGCCAAGGGGTTTCGGGCAATGAGCAGTTCTTC.

The chain recombines TRBV20-1 with TRBJ1-6; 7 bases are a match to TRBD1. The V gene's germline CDR1 is DFQATT and CDR2 SNEGSKA (reference sequence). This CDR3 is 14 amino acids long. Germline trimming cut 1 base from V and 8 bases from J; bases unmatched to any gene: 5. Here the CDR3 reads CSARGRGGHSPLHF. The CDR3 nucleotides are TGCAGTGCTAGAGGCAGGGGGGGGCATTCACCCCTCCACTTT.

CDR3 loop: CSARAGGPLSYQETQYF. The CDR3 DNA follows: TGCAGTGCTAGAGCTGGGGGACCTCTTTCGTACCAAGAGACCCAGTACTTC. The rearrangement links TRBV20-1 to TRBJ2-5; the D gene could be TRBD1 or TRBD2 (5 bases each). The CDR3 is 17 amino acids. The germline CDR1 and CDR2 sequences are DFQATT and SNEGSKA (reference sequence). Trimming pared 1 base from V and 0 bases from J, leaving 18 bases between.